Listed here is a single TCR beta chain. One end of the junction fails to match germline, which may point to a read error. This sample was taken from a study of blood T cells in healthy people across ages. Germline V gene lookup returns CDR1 SGHAT and CDR2 FQNNGV. This CDR3 has 22 residues. The authors ran a second PCR of roughly 6 to 11 cycles using a sample-barcoded 5' primer and a J-beta primer mix. TCRdb fed the 5' RACE reads into MiXCR, producing one record per CDR3 protein. In the table there are 1.5 million to 2 million distinct CDR3 sequences, roughly 32% of which are singletons. Sequences were obtained from blood. This chain links TRBV11-2 with TRBJ2-1, with 16 bases fitting TRBD2. The sequence came from a woman younger than 45 in good health. CDR3: CASSFPTGTSGRAGLSYNERFF. The CDR3 DNA follows: TGTGCCAGCAGCTTTCCGACCGGGACTAGCGGGAGGGCAGGCTTGTCCTACAATGAGCGGTTCTTC.